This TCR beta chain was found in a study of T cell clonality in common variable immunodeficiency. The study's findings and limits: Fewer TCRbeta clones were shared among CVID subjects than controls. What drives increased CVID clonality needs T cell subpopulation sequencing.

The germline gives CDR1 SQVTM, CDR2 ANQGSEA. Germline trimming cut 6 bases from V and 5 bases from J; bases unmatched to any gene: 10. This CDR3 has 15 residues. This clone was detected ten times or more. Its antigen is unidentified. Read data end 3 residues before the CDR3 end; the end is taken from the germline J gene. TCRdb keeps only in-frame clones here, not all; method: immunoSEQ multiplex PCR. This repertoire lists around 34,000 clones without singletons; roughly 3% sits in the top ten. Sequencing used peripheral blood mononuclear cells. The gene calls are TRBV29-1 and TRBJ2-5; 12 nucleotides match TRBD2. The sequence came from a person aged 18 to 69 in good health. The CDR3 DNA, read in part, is TGCAGCGTAGGACTAGCGGGAAGGGTACAGGAGACC. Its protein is CSVGLAGRVQET. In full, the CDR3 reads CSVGLAGRVQETQYF.